The sequence of this T cell receptor (beta chain) was determined in a study of T cell responses to AZD1222 COVID-19 vaccine. Profiling relied on immunoSEQ multiplex PCR, and the TCRdb table lists in-frame clones only, not all of them. This table holds 150,000 to 180,000 clones, approximately 90% found once. Germline assignment: CDR1 LNHDA and CDR2 SQIVND (reference sequence). This CDR3 contains 18 residues. V lost 2 bases and J lost 1; bases outside the gene matches: 12. The TCR sequence derives from an adult who received the AZD1222 COVID-19 vaccine. The chain couples TRBV19 to TRBJ1-1, with 8 bases that match TRBD1. The material was peripheral blood, obtained 28 days after the second AZD1222 dose. This CDR3 is CASSILARGRGGNTEAFF. In DNA, the CDR3 is TGTGCCAGTAGTATACTGGCCAGGGGGCGCGGAGGGAACACTGAAGCTTTCTTT.